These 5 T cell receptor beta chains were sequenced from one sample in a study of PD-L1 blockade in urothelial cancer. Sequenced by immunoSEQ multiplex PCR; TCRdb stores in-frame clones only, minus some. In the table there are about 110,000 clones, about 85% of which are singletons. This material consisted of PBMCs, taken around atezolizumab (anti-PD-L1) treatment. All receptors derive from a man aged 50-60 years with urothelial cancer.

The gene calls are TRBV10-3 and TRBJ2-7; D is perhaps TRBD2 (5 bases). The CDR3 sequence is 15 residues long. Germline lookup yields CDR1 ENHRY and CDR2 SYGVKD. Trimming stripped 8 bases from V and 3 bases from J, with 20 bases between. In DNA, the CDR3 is TGTGCCATCGGCCAAGGACCCGGGATAAACTACGAGCAGTACTTC. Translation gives CAIGQGPGINYEQYF.

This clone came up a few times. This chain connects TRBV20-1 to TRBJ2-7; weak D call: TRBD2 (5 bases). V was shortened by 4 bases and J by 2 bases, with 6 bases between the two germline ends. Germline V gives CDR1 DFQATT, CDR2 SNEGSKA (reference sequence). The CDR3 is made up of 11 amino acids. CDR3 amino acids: CSATRAYEQYF. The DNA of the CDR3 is TGCAGTGCTACGAGGGCCTACGAGCAGTACTTC.

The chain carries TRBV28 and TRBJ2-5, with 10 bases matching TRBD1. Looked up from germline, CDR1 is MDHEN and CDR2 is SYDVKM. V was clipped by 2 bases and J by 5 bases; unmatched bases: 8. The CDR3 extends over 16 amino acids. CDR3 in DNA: TGTGCCAGCAGTTTACGGGGGACAGGGGAAAGGGAGACCCAGTACTTC. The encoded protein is CASSLRGTGERETQYF.

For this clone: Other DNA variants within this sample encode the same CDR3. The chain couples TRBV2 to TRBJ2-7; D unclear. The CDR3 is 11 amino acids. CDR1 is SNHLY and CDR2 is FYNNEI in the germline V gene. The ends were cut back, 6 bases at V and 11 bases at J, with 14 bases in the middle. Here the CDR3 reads CASSEIRVKYF. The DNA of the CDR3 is TGTGCCAGCAGCGAAATAAGAGTAAAGTACTTC.

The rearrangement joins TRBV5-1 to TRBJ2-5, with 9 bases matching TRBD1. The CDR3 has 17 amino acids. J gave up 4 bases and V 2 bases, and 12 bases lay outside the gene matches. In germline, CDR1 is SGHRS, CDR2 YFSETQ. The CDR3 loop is CASSFPGTGKVAETQYF. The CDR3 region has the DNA TGCGCCAGCAGCTTTCCCGGGACAGGGAAGGTAGCAGAGACCCAGTACTTC.